Described below is a single TCR beta chain sequence and its context. Its antigen is not known. This CDR3 is 14 amino acids long. Germline V gene data show CDR1 as SQVTM and CDR2 as ANQGSEA. V was clipped by 4 bases and J by 10 bases, with 20 bases between them. TCRdb processed the reads anew with MiXCR; each CDR3 protein has one entry. The sample consists of hundreds of thousands of distinct CDR3 sequences, 22% of them appearing once. The data stem from a study of T cell repertoires in cytomegalovirus infection. The overall study: TCR beta signatures that were public indicated CMV infection and matching HLA type.

Study-level points and caveats: HLA-C-restricted CMV-specific TCR beta clonotypes were dominant in the ex vivo response. Using cumulative public TCR beta family frequency, the authors identified those who carried CMV together with the relevant HLA.

This receptor was obtained from a human donor in good health (CMV status not recorded). Some clones in this sample may be carry-over from other donors' samples. Sequencing input: CD8+ T cells from PBMCs. The V gene is TRBV29-1, the J gene TRBJ2-1; D tentatively reads TRBD1 or TRBD2 (6 bases each). CDR3 nucleotide sequence: TGCAGCGTTGCCGCGATAGGGGGGATAGGGGAGCAGTTCTTC. This codes for CSVAAIGGIGEQFF.